Listed below are T cell receptor beta chains from one sample, sequenced in a study of cytomegalovirus exposure and HLA in healthy donors. Produced via immunoSEQ multiplex PCR; TCRdb's table is partial and in-frame only. Of some 150,000 clones in the sample, less than 85% were seen once. Sample: PBMCs. These receptors all come from a man in his forties in good health and CMV-seronegative. Both conserved end residues are part of each CDR3. D genes are given only for firm matches. Clone size is not always given. Where it is, it says once, few, many or a class for expanded clones.

d_gene,v_gene,abundance,j_gene,CDR3aa,CDR3nt
NA,TRBV19,NA,TRBJ1-2,CASNTGFYGYTF,TGTGCCAGTAACACGGGATTCTATGGCTACACCTTC
NA,TRBV5-4,NA,TRBJ1-1,CASSLRAQGLTAFF,TGTGCCAGCAGCCTAAGGGCCCAGGGGCTAACAGCTTTCTTT
TRBD1,TRBV28,NA,TRBJ2-7,CASSRTGIEQYF,TGTGCCAGCAGCAGGACAGGGATCGAGCAGTACTTC
NA,TRBV2,NA,TRBJ1-2,CASIPGVTGYTF,TGTGCCAGCATCCCGGGGGTAACTGGCTACACCTTC
TRBD2,TRBV27,NA,TRBJ2-1,CASSYSGVNNEQFF,TGTGCCAGCAGTTATAGCGGGGTAAACAATGAGCAGTTCTTC
TRBD1,TRBV12-5,NA,TRBJ2-1,CASGLALTGQGRYNEQFF,TGTGCTAGTGGTTTGGCCCTCACGGGACAGGGGAGGTACAATGAGCAGTTCTTC
NA,TRBV5-4,NA,TRBJ1-1,CASSSRGEAFF,TGTGCCAGCAGCTCAAGGGGGGAAGCTTTCTTT
TRBD1,TRBV30,NA,TRBJ1-3,CAFYRDRGLGNTIYF,TGTGCCTTCTACCGGGACAGGGGGCTTGGAAACACCATATATTTT
NA,TRBV29-1,NA,TRBJ2-3,CSGGEIREYF,TGCAGCGGGGGGGAGATACGCGAGTATTTT
TRBD1,TRBV29-1,NA,TRBJ1-2,CSVDRQGEFDGYTF,TGCAGCGTTGACCGACAGGGGGAGTTCGATGGCTACACCTTC
TRBD2,TRBV5-1,NA,TRBJ2-5,CASTLTPGLAPETQYF,TGCGCCAGCACCCTAACCCCGGGACTAGCGCCGGAGACCCAGTACTTC
NA,TRBV5-1,NA,TRBJ2-7,CASSLGPGSYEQYF,TGCGCCAGCAGCTTGGGCCCGGGTTCCTACGAGCAGTACTTC
TRBD1,TRBV6-5,few,TRBJ2-1,CASRGDSYYNEQFF,TGTGCCAGCAGGGGGGACAGCTATTACAATGAGCAGTTCTTC
NA,TRBV28,NA,TRBJ2-7,CASTRFQGPPYEQYF,TGTGCCAGCACCCGATTTCAGGGGCCCCCCTACGAGCAGTACTTC
NA,TRBV27,NA,TRBJ2-7,CASSPIPAGNEQYF,TGTGCCAGCAGCCCCATTCCGGCGGGAAACGAGCAGTACTTC
NA,TRBV5-1,once,TRBJ2-3,CASSGLASTDTQYF,TGCGCCAGCTCTGGGCTAGCGAGCACAGATACGCAGTATTTT
NA,TRBV6-5,NA,TRBJ2-5,CASSYDYSETQYF,TGTGCCAGCAGTTACGACTATTCAGAGACCCAGTACTTC
TRBD1,TRBV12-5,NA,TRBJ2-7,CASGLTGLYEQYF,TGTGCTAGTGGACTGACAGGGTTGTACGAGCAGTACTTC
TRBD1,TRBV27,NA,TRBJ1-2,CASSLSQGAPGYTF,TGTGCCAGCAGTTTATCGCAGGGGGCGCCTGGCTACACCTTC
TRBD1,TRBV30,NA,TRBJ2-7,CAWSMDRKMNEQYF,TGTGCCTGGAGTATGGACAGGAAGATGAACGAGCAGTACTTC
TRBD2,TRBV7-3,NA,TRBJ2-3,CASSSTSGGTDTQYF,TGTGCCAGCAGCTCTACTAGCGGGGGCACAGATACGCAGTATTTT
TRBD2,TRBV4-3,NA,TRBJ2-2,CASSQPLAGDTGELFF,TGCGCCAGCAGCCAGCCGCTAGCGGGGGACACCGGGGAGCTGTTTTTT
TRBD1,TRBV7-8,NA,TRBJ2-7,CASSLFGTGTGYSYEQYF,TGTGCCAGCAGCTTATTTGGGACCGGGACAGGGTACTCCTACGAGCAGTACTTC
NA,TRBV19,NA,TRBJ1-3,CASSNRNSGNTIYF,TGTGCCAGTAGCAACAGAAACTCTGGAAACACCATATATTTT
TRBD1,TRBV19,NA,TRBJ2-3,CASSIGQGIDTQYF,TGTGCCAGTAGTATAGGACAGGGGATCGATACGCAGTATTTT
NA,TRBV11-2,NA,TRBJ2-1,CASSLDTGYNEQFF,TGTGCCAGCAGCTTAGACACGGGGTACAATGAGCAGTTCTTC
NA,TRBV5-6,NA,TRBJ1-1,CASSLAGSATEAFF,TGTGCCAGCAGCTTGGCTGGTTCAGCGACTGAAGCTTTCTTT
NA,TRBV5-8,NA,TRBJ1-1,CASSQIQGRRDTEAFF,TGTGCCAGCAGCCAAATTCAGGGCAGGAGAGACACTGAAGCTTTCTTT
TRBD2,TRBV4-3,NA,TRBJ2-5,CASSQGGSHATRETQYF,TGCGCCAGCAGCCAGGGGGGGAGTCACGCGACGAGAGAGACCCAGTACTTC
NA,TRBV29-1,NA,TRBJ1-3,CSVLGLDGNTIYF,TGCAGCGTTTTGGGGCTGGATGGAAACACCATATATTTT
NA,TRBV30,once,TRBJ1-2,CAWSDRDYGYTF,TGTGCCTGGAGTGACCGGGACTATGGCTACACCTTC
NA,TRBV2,NA,TRBJ2-5,CASSALQETQYF,TGTGCCAGCAGTGCGTTGCAAGAGACCCAGTACTTC
TRBD1,TRBV11-2,once,TRBJ1-2,CASSLRSRGQKGYTF,TGTGCCAGCAGCTTAAGGAGCAGGGGGCAAAAGGGCTACACCTTC
NA,TRBV19,NA,TRBJ2-2,CASSIRGRGELFF,TGTGCCAGTAGTATACGGGGGAGGGGGGAGCTGTTTTTT
NA,TRBV11-2,NA,TRBJ2-5,CASSFLRGLQETQYF,TGTGCCAGCAGCTTCCTGAGAGGACTCCAAGAGACCCAGTACTTC
TRBD2,TRBV27,NA,TRBJ2-1,CASSSTSGGQYNEQFF,TGTGCCAGCAGCAGTACTAGCGGGGGCCAATACAATGAGCAGTTCTTC
NA,TRBV6-5,NA,TRBJ2-5,CASSYASGAQETQYF,TGTGCCAGCAGTTACGCATCAGGGGCCCAAGAGACCCAGTACTTC
NA,TRBV4-2,NA,TRBJ1-1,CASSQVEAENTEAFF,TGTGCCAGCAGCCAAGTCGAGGCTGAGAACACTGAAGCTTTCTTT
TRBD1,TRBV6-6,NA,TRBJ1-2,CASLLEGAPYGYTF,TGTGCCAGCCTACTCGAGGGGGCGCCTTATGGCTACACCTTC
TRBD1,TRBV19,NA,TRBJ2-7,CASSVGQGAYEQYF,TGTGCCAGTAGTGTCGGGCAGGGGGCCTACGAGCAGTACTTC
NA,TRBV27,NA,TRBJ2-7,CASSLSIGSYEQYF,TGTGCCAGCAGTTTATCGATCGGCTCCTACGAGCAGTACTTC
NA,TRBV6-4,NA,TRBJ2-2,CASSDSHGNTGELFF,TGTGCCAGCAGTGACTCTCACGGTAACACCGGGGAGCTGTTTTTT
TRBD2,TRBV4-3,NA,TRBJ2-3,CASSRARGAGGSTDTQYF,TGCGCCAGCAGCCGCGCCCGGGGAGCGGGGGGAAGCACAGATACGCAGTATTTT
NA,TRBV10-1,NA,TRBJ1-6,CASSDSRGGNSPLHF,TGCGCCAGCAGTGATTCAAGGGGTGGGAACTCACCCCTCCACTTT
NA,TRBV7-6,NA,TRBJ1-3,CASSPVGGQAGNTIYF,TGTGCCAGCAGCCCCGTGGGGGGGCAAGCAGGAAACACCATATATTTT
TRBD2,TRBV11-2,once,TRBJ2-7,CASSSPTSGLYEQYF,TGTGCCAGCAGCTCCCCTACTAGCGGACTTTACGAGCAGTACTTC
NA,TRBV5-1,NA,TRBJ2-5,CASSTPGLGDRETQYF,TGCGCCAGCAGCACACCGGGACTCGGTGATCGAGAGACCCAGTACTTC
TRBD1,TRBV6-5,NA,TRBJ1-1,CASSYGTGKTEAFF,TGTGCCAGCAGTTACGGGACAGGAAAAACTGAAGCTTTCTTT